A selection of T cell receptor beta chains follows, all from one sample in a study of T-cell memory formation after mild COVID-19. TCRdb processed the 5' RACE reads anew with MiXCR; each CDR3 protein has one entry. Here the sample spans approximately 16,000 distinct CDR3 sequences, approximately 23% being singletons. The sequencing sample was made of PBMCs or a T cell subset sorted from them (not recorded which). The origin of the receptors is a man aged 18 to 30 who had mild COVID-19 (a few samples of this study predate the infection). Cell type and time point are not known. Both conserved end residues are part of each CDR3. The order of the fields is clone size, J gene, V gene, D gene, CDR3 DNA, CDR3 protein. The D gene is left open where the match is weak. Size is omitted from some rows. Given values are once, few, many or a class for expanded clones.

abundance: .
j_gene: TRBJ1-3
v_gene: TRBV5-1
d_gene: .
CDR3nt: TGCGCCAGCAGCTTAGCGAGCTCTGGAAACACCATATATTTT
CDR3aa: CASSLASSGNTIYF

abundance: .
j_gene: TRBJ2-5
v_gene: TRBV3-1
d_gene: TRBD2
CDR3nt: TGTGCCAGCAGTCTCAACTCATTAAGCGGGGGACAAGAGACCCAGTACTTC
CDR3aa: CASSLNSLSGGQETQYF

abundance: many
j_gene: TRBJ2-3
v_gene: TRBV28
d_gene: .
CDR3nt: TGTGCCAGCAGTTTATATCTAGGGGCAGTTGCAGATACGCAGTATTTT
CDR3aa: CASSLYLGAVADTQYF

abundance: many
j_gene: TRBJ2-7
v_gene: TRBV18
d_gene: TRBD1
CDR3nt: TGTGCCAGCTCACGTAACGTCCGGGACAGGGCCACCTACGAGCAGTACTTC
CDR3aa: CASSRNVRDRATYEQYF

abundance: many
j_gene: TRBJ1-1
v_gene: TRBV15
d_gene: .
CDR3nt: TGTGCCACCAGCGAGGTGAACACTGAAGCTTTCTTT
CDR3aa: CATSEVNTEAFF

abundance: .
j_gene: TRBJ2-3
v_gene: TRBV30
d_gene: .
CDR3nt: TGTGCCTGGAGCCCTAGACAACTAGTTGGGCGGAATACGCAGTATTTT
CDR3aa: CAWSPRQLVGRNTQYF

abundance: few
j_gene: TRBJ1-2
v_gene: TRBV7-2
d_gene: .
CDR3nt: TGTGCCAGCAGCCCTATCCCGGGTTATGGCTACACCTTC
CDR3aa: CASSPIPGYGYTF

abundance: many
j_gene: TRBJ1-5
v_gene: TRBV4-2
d_gene: .
CDR3nt: TGTGCCAGCAGCCATCTCTTCGGAAGGGACGGACGCAATCAGCCCCAGCATTTT
CDR3aa: CASSHLFGRDGRNQPQHF

abundance: few
j_gene: TRBJ2-1
v_gene: TRBV9
d_gene: .
CDR3nt: TGTGCCAGCAGCGTAGTAGCGGGACAGGCCTACAATGAGCAGTTCTTC
CDR3aa: CASSVVAGQAYNEQFF

abundance: .
j_gene: TRBJ2-7
v_gene: TRBV3-1
d_gene: .
CDR3nt: TGTGCCAGCAGCCCTAGGGACATCCACGAGCAGTACTTC
CDR3aa: CASSPRDIHEQYF

abundance: .
j_gene: TRBJ2-1
v_gene: TRBV12-3/TRBV12-4
d_gene: .
CDR3nt: TGTGCCAGCAGTTTAGAGGCGGGTCGCAATGAGCAGTTCTTC
CDR3aa: CASSLEAGRNEQFF

abundance: few
j_gene: TRBJ1-3
v_gene: TRBV11-2
d_gene: .
CDR3nt: TGTGCCAGCAGCTCGAGGGGTTCTGGAAACACCATATATTTT
CDR3aa: CASSSRGSGNTIYF

abundance: many
j_gene: TRBJ2-2
v_gene: TRBV4-2
d_gene: .
CDR3nt: TGTGCCAGCAGCCAAGGCGGGAACGGGGGTGTTACCGGGGAGCTGTTTTTT
CDR3aa: CASSQGGNGGVTGELFF

abundance: many
j_gene: TRBJ2-7
v_gene: TRBV30
d_gene: .
CDR3nt: TGTGCCTGGAGCCCCCTTCCATTTGCCGAGCAGTACTTC
CDR3aa: CAWSPLPFAEQYF

abundance: many
j_gene: TRBJ2-3
v_gene: TRBV7-9
d_gene: .
CDR3nt: TGTGCCAGCAGCTTACCCCACTTCCCCCCGGGGGATACGCAGTATTTT
CDR3aa: CASSLPHFPPGDTQYF

abundance: many
j_gene: TRBJ1-1
v_gene: TRBV3-1
d_gene: .
CDR3nt: TGTGCCAGCAGCCGACGGACGGACAGAGGTGAAGCTTTCTTT
CDR3aa: CASSRRTDRGEAFF

abundance: .
j_gene: TRBJ1-1
v_gene: TRBV18
d_gene: TRBD1
CDR3nt: TGTGCCAGCTCACCGGGACAGGGTACTGAAGCTTTCTTT
CDR3aa: CASSPGQGTEAFF

abundance: many
j_gene: TRBJ2-5
v_gene: TRBV28
d_gene: .
CDR3nt: TGTGCCAGCAGTTGGATCGAAGAGACCCAGTACTTC
CDR3aa: CASSWIEETQYF

abundance: many
j_gene: TRBJ1-3
v_gene: TRBV7-9
d_gene: .
CDR3nt: TGTGCCAGTACCTTAGGAGGGAACACCATATATTTT
CDR3aa: CASTLGGNTIYF

abundance: few
j_gene: TRBJ2-1
v_gene: TRBV27
d_gene: TRBD1
CDR3nt: TGTGCCACCGAGACCCAGGGGGCTCCTGAGCAGTTCTTC
CDR3aa: CATETQGAPEQFF

abundance: many
j_gene: TRBJ2-5
v_gene: TRBV5-5
d_gene: .
CDR3nt: TGTGCCAGCAGCTCCAAGGCGGGGAAAGAGACCCAGTACTTC
CDR3aa: CASSSKAGKETQYF

abundance: .
j_gene: TRBJ1-1
v_gene: TRBV14
d_gene: .
CDR3nt: TGTGCCAGCAGCCAAGGGACCCTGAACACTGAAGCTTTCTTT
CDR3aa: CASSQGTLNTEAFF

abundance: many
j_gene: TRBJ1-1
v_gene: TRBV12-3/TRBV12-4
d_gene: TRBD1
CDR3nt: TGTGCCAGCAGACGACGGGACAGGGTGGGCACTGAAGCTTTCTTT
CDR3aa: CASRRRDRVGTEAFF

abundance: many
j_gene: TRBJ2-2
v_gene: TRBV12-3/TRBV12-4
d_gene: TRBD1
CDR3nt: TGTGCCAGCAGACCGGGACAGGGCTACGGGGAGCTGTTTTTT
CDR3aa: CASRPGQGYGELFF

abundance: .
j_gene: TRBJ2-7
v_gene: TRBV14
d_gene: .
CDR3nt: TGTGCCAGCAGCCCGGGACACGGAGCCTACGAGCAGTACTTC
CDR3aa: CASSPGHGAYEQYF

abundance: .
j_gene: TRBJ1-1
v_gene: TRBV19
d_gene: .
CDR3nt: TGTGCCAGTAGTCCTGCGGGGGGTGACACTGAAGCTTTCTTT
CDR3aa: CASSPAGGDTEAFF

abundance: .
j_gene: TRBJ1-3
v_gene: TRBV12-3/TRBV12-4
d_gene: TRBD1
CDR3nt: TGTGCCAGCAGTTTCACAGGGGCTGGAAACACCATATATTTT
CDR3aa: CASSFTGAGNTIYF

abundance: .
j_gene: TRBJ2-3
v_gene: TRBV20-1
d_gene: .
CDR3nt: TGCAGTGCTAGACGGGGTAGCGCTAGCACAGATACGCAGTATTTT
CDR3aa: CSARRGSASTDTQYF

abundance: few
j_gene: TRBJ1-5
v_gene: TRBV19
d_gene: .
CDR3nt: TGTGCCAGTAGTATAGATCCCACTGGGAATCAGCCCCAGCATTTT
CDR3aa: CASSIDPTGNQPQHF

abundance: few
j_gene: TRBJ1-2
v_gene: TRBV6-1
d_gene: .
CDR3nt: TGTGCCAGCGGTAACTATGGCTACACCTTC
CDR3aa: CASGNYGYTF

abundance: .
j_gene: TRBJ1-1
v_gene: TRBV6-5
d_gene: .
CDR3nt: TGTGCCAGCAGTTACTCTCCGGGACAAGTTAAAGCTTTCTTT
CDR3aa: CASSYSPGQVKAFF

abundance: .
j_gene: TRBJ2-5
v_gene: TRBV15
d_gene: .
CDR3nt: TGTGCCACCAGCAGAGATTATCCGGAGCCCCAGTACTTC
CDR3aa: CATSRDYPEPQYF

abundance: .
j_gene: TRBJ2-7
v_gene: TRBV2
d_gene: .
CDR3nt: TGTGCCGGCCAGAGTTCCTACGAGCAGTACTTC
CDR3aa: CAGQSSYEQYF

abundance: few
j_gene: TRBJ2-2
v_gene: TRBV24-1
d_gene: .
CDR3nt: TGTGCCACCAGTGACCAGGGAACCGGGGAGCTGTTTTTT
CDR3aa: CATSDQGTGELFF

abundance: many
j_gene: TRBJ2-6
v_gene: TRBV6-4
d_gene: .
CDR3nt: TGTGCCAGCAGTGAATCCTCACGCTCTGGGGCCAACGTCCTGACTTTC
CDR3aa: CASSESSRSGANVLTF

abundance: many
j_gene: TRBJ1-5
v_gene: TRBV6-5
d_gene: TRBD1
CDR3nt: TGTGCCAGCAGTTACTCCGCGACAGGGAGCAATCAGCCCCAGCATTTT
CDR3aa: CASSYSATGSNQPQHF

abundance: .
j_gene: TRBJ1-6
v_gene: TRBV20-1
d_gene: .
CDR3nt: TGCAGTGCTAGCGTGGGGCCCATTTCGTGGTCTCATAATTCACCCCTCCACTTT
CDR3aa: CSASVGPISWSHNSPLHF

abundance: many
j_gene: TRBJ2-1
v_gene: TRBV3-1
d_gene: TRBD2
CDR3nt: TGTGCCAGCAGCCAAATTGCGGAGCGGGGGGTCATGGATGAGCAGTTCTTC
CDR3aa: CASSQIAERGVMDEQFF

abundance: many
j_gene: TRBJ2-3
v_gene: TRBV11-1
d_gene: .
CDR3nt: TGTGCCAGCAGGAGTACGGTGTACGCCACAGATACGCAGTATTTT
CDR3aa: CASRSTVYATDTQYF

abundance: many
j_gene: TRBJ2-1
v_gene: TRBV7-2
d_gene: TRBD2
CDR3nt: TGTGCCAGCAGCTTTGGGACTAGCGGGTTCAATGAGCAGTTCTTC
CDR3aa: CASSFGTSGFNEQFF

abundance: many
j_gene: TRBJ2-2
v_gene: TRBV5-1
d_gene: .
CDR3nt: TGCGCCAGCAGCTTGCTCCCCAACAGGGATAAGAACACCGGGGAGCTGTTTTTT
CDR3aa: CASSLLPNRDKNTGELFF

abundance: many
j_gene: TRBJ1-2
v_gene: TRBV29-1
d_gene: .
CDR3nt: TGCAGCGCCATTGCTGGGATTTATGGCTACACCTTC
CDR3aa: CSAIAGIYGYTF

abundance: .
j_gene: TRBJ1-2
v_gene: TRBV20-1
d_gene: .
CDR3nt: TGCAGTGCGCCCCCTGTTGTCGGGTTAGGCTATGGCTACACCTTC
CDR3aa: CSAPPVVGLGYGYTF

abundance: medium-sized
j_gene: TRBJ2-5
v_gene: TRBV4-1
d_gene: .
CDR3nt: TGCGCCAGCAGCCAAGATTACGACCAGTCGGAGACCCAGTACTTC
CDR3aa: CASSQDYDQSETQYF

abundance: few
j_gene: TRBJ2-3
v_gene: TRBV5-6
d_gene: .
CDR3nt: TGTGCCAGCAGCTTGAGAGATACGCAGTATTTT
CDR3aa: CASSLRDTQYF

abundance: few
j_gene: TRBJ2-5
v_gene: TRBV11-2
d_gene: TRBD2
CDR3nt: TGTGCCAGCAGCTTAGTTCCTAGCGGGGCCCAAGAGACCCAGTACTTC
CDR3aa: CASSLVPSGAQETQYF

abundance: .
j_gene: TRBJ2-7
v_gene: TRBV14
d_gene: TRBD1
CDR3nt: TGTGCCAGCAGCCAAGGGACAGGGGTCACCTACGAGCAGTACTTC
CDR3aa: CASSQGTGVTYEQYF

abundance: many
j_gene: TRBJ1-5
v_gene: TRBV4-3
d_gene: .
CDR3nt: TGCGCCAGCAGCCAAGGTCGGGGTAATCAGCCCCAGCATTTT
CDR3aa: CASSQGRGNQPQHF

abundance: few
j_gene: TRBJ1-2
v_gene: TRBV4-1
d_gene: .
CDR3nt: TGCGCCAGCAGAGACATCGGCGGCTATGGCTACACCTTC
CDR3aa: CASRDIGGYGYTF

abundance: .
j_gene: TRBJ1-5
v_gene: TRBV6-5
d_gene: .
CDR3nt: TGTGCCAGCAGCTCAACTCAGAATCAGCCCCAGCATTTT
CDR3aa: CASSSTQNQPQHF

abundance: few
j_gene: TRBJ2-1
v_gene: TRBV18
d_gene: .
CDR3nt: TGTGCCAGCTCCCAATCCGGCAGTAACAATGAGCAGTTCTTC
CDR3aa: CASSQSGSNNEQFF

abundance: .
j_gene: TRBJ2-7
v_gene: TRBV18
d_gene: .
CDR3nt: TGTGCCAGCGCCCCCCGCGGGGTTGCGTACGAGCAGTACTTC
CDR3aa: CASAPRGVAYEQYF